This TCR beta chain was documented in a study of blood T cell repertoires in COVID-19. In the study overall: PBMCs, B-cell-depleted T cells, or T cells provided the cDNA or gDNA that made up the material.

V was pared by 4 bases and J by 2 bases, with 14 bases between. The CDR3 covers 15 residues. CDR1 and CDR2 (germline): MNHNY, SVGAGI (reference sequence). The protocol was immunoSEQ multiplex PCR, while the TCRdb copy is restricted to in-frame clones and leaves out a portion. The sample lists about 160,000 clones, about three quarters occurring once. The sequencing input was peripheral blood. The sequence was obtained from a man between 65 and 85 years old with acute or convalescent COVID-19. The chain uses TRBV6-6 and TRBJ1-2, with D hard to call. The CDR3 sequence is CASSSPHESNYGYTF. The CDR3, as DNA: TGTGCCAGCAGTTCCCCCCATGAGTCCAACTATGGCTACACCTTC.